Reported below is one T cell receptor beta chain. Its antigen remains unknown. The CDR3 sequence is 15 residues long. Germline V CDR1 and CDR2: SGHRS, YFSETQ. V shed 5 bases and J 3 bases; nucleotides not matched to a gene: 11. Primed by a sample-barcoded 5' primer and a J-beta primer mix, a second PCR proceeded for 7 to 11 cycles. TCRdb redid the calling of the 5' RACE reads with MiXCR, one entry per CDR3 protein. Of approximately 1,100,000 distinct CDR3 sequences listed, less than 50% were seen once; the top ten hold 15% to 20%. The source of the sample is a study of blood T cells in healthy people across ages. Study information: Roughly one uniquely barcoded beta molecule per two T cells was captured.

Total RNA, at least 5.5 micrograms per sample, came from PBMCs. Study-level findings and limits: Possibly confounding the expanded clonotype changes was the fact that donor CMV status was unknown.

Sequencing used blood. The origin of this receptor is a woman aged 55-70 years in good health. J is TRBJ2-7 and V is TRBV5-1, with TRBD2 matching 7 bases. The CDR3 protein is CASRLRAGVFYEQYF. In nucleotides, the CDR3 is TGCGCCAGCAGGTTGCGGGCGGGAGTCTTCTACGAGCAGTACTTC.